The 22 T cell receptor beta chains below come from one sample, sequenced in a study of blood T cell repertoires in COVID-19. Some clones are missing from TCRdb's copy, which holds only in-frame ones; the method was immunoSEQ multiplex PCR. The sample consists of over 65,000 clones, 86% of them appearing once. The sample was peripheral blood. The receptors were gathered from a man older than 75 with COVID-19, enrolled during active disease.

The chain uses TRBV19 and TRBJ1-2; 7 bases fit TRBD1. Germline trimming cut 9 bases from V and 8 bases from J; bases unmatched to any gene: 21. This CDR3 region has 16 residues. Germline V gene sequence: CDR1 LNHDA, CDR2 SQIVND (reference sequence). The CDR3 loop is CASTKEGAWGSFGYTF. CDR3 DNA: TGTGCCAGCACGAAGGAGGGGGCATGGGGTTCGTTCGGCTACACCTTC.

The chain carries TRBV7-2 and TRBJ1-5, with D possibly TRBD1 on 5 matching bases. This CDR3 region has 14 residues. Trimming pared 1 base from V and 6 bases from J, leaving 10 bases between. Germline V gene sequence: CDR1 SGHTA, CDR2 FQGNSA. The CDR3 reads CASSLEAGLQPQHF. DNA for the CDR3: TGTGCCAGCAGCTTAGAAGCAGGGCTTCAGCCCCAGCATTTT.

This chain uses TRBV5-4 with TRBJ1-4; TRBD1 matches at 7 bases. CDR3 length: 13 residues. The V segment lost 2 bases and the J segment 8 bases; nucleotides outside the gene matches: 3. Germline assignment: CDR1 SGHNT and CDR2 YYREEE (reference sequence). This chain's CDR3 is CASSLPGQEKLFF. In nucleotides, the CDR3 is TGTGCCAGCAGCTTACCGGGACAGGAAAAACTGTTTTTT.

CDR3 nucleotides: TGTGCCAGCAGCTTGGCCGGAGGCCGGGAGTCGGATGGCTACACCTTC. Amino acids: CASSLAGGRESDGYTF. The chain uses TRBV5-4 and TRBJ1-2; D not resolved. V was cut by 0 bases and J by 6 bases, with 18 bases left in between. The CDR3 loop spans 16 amino acids. The germline V gene encodes CDR1 SGHNT and CDR2 YYREEE (reference sequence).

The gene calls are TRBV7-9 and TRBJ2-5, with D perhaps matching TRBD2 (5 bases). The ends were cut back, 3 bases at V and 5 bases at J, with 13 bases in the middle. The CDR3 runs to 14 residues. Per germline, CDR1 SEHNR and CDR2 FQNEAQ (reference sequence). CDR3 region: CASSFQNGIETQYF. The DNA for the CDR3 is TGTGCCAGCAGCTTCCAGAACGGGATCGAGACCCAGTACTTC.

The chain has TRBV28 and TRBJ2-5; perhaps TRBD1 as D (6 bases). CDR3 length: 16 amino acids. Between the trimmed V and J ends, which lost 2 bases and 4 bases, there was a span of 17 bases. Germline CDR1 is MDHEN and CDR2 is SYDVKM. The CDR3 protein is CASSLRQTGIRETQYF. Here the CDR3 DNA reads TGTGCCAGCAGTTTAAGACAAACAGGGATTAGAGAGACCCAGTACTTC.

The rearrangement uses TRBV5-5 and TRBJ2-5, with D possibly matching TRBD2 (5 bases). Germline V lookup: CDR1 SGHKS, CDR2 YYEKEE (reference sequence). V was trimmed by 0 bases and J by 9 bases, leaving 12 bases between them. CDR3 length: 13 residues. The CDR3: CASSLAPWEPQYF. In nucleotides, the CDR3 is TGTGCCAGCAGCTTGGCACCTTGGGAGCCCCAGTACTTC.

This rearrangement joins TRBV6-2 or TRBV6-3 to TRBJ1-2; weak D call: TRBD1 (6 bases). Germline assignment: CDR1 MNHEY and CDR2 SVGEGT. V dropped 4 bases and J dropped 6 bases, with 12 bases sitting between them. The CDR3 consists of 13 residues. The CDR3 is CASSFRGVHGYTF. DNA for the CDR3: TGTGCCAGCAGTTTCAGGGGCGTTCATGGCTACACCTTC.

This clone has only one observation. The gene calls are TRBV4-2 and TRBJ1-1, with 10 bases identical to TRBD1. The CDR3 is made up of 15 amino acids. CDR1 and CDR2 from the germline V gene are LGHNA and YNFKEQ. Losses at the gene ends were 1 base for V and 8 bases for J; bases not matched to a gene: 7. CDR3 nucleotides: TGTGCCAGCAGCCAAGCCTACGGGACAGGGGACGAAGCTTTCTTT. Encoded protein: CASSQAYGTGDEAFF.

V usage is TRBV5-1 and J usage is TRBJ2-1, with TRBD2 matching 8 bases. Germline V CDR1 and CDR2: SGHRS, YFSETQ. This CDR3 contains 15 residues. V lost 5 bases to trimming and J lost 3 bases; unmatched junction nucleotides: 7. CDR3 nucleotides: TGCGCCAGCAGTTTTAGCGGGGAATTCTACAATGAGCAGTTCTTC. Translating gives CASSFSGEFYNEQFF.

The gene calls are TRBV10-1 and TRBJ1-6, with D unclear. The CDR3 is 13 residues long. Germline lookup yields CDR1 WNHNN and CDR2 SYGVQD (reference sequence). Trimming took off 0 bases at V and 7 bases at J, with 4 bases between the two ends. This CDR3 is CASSESQNSPLHF. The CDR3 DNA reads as TGCGCCAGCAGTGAGTCTCAGAATTCACCCCTCCACTTT.

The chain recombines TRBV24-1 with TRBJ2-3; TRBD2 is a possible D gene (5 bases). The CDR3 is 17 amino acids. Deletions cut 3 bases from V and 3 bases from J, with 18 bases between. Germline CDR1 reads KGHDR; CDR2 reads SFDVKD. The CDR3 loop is CATSDPRVGSGTDTQYF. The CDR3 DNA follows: TGTGCCACCAGTGATCCCCGGGTGGGGTCGGGGACAGATACGCAGTATTTT.

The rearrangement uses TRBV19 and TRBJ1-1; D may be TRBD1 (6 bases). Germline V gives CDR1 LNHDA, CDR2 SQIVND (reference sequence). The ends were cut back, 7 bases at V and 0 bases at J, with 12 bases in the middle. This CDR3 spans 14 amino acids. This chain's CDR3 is CASIRGAMNTEAFF. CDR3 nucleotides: TGTGCCAGTATCAGGGGCGCAATGAACACTGAAGCTTTCTTT. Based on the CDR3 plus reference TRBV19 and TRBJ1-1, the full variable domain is DGGITQSPKYLFRKEGQNVTLSCEQNLNHDAMYWYRQDPGQGLRLIYYSQIVNDFQKGDIAEGYSVSREKKESFPLTVTSAQKNPTAFYLCASIRGAMNTEAFFGQGTRLTVV.

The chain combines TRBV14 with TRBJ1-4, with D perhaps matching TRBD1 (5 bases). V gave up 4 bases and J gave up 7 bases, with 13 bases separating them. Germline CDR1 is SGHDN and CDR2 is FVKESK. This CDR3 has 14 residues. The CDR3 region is CASSPWGVPEKLFF. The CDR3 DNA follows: TGTGCCAGCAGCCCATGGGGGGTCCCTGAAAAACTGTTTTTT.

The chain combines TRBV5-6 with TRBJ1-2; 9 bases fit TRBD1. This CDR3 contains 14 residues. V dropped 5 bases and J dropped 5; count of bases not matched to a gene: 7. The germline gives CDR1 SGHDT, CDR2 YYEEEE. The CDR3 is CASRPTGGGYGYTF. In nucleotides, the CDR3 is TGTGCCAGCAGGCCCACAGGGGGCGGGTATGGCTACACCTTC.

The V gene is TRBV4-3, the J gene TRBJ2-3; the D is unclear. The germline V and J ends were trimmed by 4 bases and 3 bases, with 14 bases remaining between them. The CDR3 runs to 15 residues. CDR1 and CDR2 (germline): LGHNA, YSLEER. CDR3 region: CASSRSERRTDTQYF. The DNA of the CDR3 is TGCGCCAGCAGCCGTTCAGAGAGGCGGACAGATACGCAGTATTTT.

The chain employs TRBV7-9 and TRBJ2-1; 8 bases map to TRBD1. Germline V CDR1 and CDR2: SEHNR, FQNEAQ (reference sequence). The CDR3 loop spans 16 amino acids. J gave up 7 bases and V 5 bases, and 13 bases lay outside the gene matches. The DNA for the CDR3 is TGTGCCAGCAGCCCCGATCAGGGGGCGGTAAGAAATGAGCAGTTCTTC. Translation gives CASSPDQGAVRNEQFF.

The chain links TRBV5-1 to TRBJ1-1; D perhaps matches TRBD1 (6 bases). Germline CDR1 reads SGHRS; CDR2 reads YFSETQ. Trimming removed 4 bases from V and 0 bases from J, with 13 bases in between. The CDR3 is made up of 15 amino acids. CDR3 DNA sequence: TGCGCCAGCAGCCGCCAGACAGGTATGAACACTGAAGCTTTCTTT. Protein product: CASSRQTGMNTEAFF.

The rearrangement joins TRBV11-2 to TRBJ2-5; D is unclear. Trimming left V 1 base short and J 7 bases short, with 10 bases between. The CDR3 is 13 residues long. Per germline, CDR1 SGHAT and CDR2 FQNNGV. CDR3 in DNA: TGTGCCAGCAGCTTAGCCAGGCCTGGGACCCAGTACTTC. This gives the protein CASSLARPGTQYF.

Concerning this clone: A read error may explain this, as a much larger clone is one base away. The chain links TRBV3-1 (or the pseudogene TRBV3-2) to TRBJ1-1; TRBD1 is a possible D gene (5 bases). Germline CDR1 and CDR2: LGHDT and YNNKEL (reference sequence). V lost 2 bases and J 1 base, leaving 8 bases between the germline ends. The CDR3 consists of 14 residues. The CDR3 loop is CASSQTGGNTEAFF. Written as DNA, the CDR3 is TGTGCCAGCAGCCAAACGGGGGGGAACACTGAAGCTTTCTTT.

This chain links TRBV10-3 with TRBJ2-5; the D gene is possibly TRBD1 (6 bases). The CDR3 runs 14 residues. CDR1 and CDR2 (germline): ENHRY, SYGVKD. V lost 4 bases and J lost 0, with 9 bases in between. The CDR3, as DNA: TGTGCCATCAGTGGGACAGCGTACCAAGAGACCCAGTACTTC. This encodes CAISGTAYQETQYF.

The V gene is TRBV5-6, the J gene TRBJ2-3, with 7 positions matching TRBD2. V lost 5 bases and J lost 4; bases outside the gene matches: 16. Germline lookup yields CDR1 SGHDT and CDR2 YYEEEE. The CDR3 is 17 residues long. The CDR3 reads CASSSARDYRDPDTQYF. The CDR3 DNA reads TGTGCCAGCAGTTCAGCCCGGGACTATCGGGATCCAGATACGCAGTATTTT.